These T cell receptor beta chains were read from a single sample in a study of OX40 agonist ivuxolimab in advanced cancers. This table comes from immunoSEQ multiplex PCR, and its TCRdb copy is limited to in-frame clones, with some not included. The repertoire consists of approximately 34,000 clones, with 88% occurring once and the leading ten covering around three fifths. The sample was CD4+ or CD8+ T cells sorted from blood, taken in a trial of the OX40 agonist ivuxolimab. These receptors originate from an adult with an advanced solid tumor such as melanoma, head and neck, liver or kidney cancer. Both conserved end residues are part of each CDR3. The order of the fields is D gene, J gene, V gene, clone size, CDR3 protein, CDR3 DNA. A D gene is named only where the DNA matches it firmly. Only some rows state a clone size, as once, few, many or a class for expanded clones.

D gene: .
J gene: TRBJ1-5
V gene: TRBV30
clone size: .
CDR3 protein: CAWSGIYGMGNQPQHF
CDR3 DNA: TGTGCCTGGAGTGGGATCTACGGAATGGGCAATCAGCCCCAGCATTTT

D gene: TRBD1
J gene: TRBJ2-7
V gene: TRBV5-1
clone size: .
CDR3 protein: CASSFTGTGSYEQYF
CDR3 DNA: TGCGCCAGCAGCTTTACCGGGACAGGCTCCTACGAGCAGTACTTC

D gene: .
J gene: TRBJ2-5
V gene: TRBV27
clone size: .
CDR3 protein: CASSLLGEETRYF
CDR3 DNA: TGTGCCAGCAGTTTATTGGGAGAGGAGACCCGGTACTTC

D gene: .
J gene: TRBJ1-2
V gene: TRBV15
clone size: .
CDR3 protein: CATSSPSGGIFYGYTF
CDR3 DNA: TGTGCCACCAGCAGCCCCAGCGGGGGGATATTTTATGGCTACACCTTC

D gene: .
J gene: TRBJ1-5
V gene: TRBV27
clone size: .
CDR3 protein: CASSGRSNQPQHF
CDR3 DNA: TGTGCCAGCAGCGGCCGTAGCAATCAGCCCCAGCATTTT

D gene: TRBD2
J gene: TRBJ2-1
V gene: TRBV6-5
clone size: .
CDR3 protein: CASRELAGGNEQFF
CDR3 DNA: TGTGCCAGCAGGGAGCTAGCGGGGGGAAATGAGCAGTTCTTC

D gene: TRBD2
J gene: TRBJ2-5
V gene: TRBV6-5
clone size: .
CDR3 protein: CASSYSLAGGLETQYF
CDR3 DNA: TGTGCCAGCAGTTACTCCCTAGCGGGGGGCCTGGAGACCCAGTACTTC

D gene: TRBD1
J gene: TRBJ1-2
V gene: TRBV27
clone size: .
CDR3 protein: CASSPWTGQFNYGYTF
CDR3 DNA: TGTGCCAGCAGTCCGTGGACAGGACAGTTTAACTATGGCTACACCTTC

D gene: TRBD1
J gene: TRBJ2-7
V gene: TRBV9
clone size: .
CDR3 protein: CASSVSGTGLHEQYF
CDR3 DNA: TGTGCCAGCAGCGTATCCGGGACAGGCTTGCACGAGCAGTACTTC

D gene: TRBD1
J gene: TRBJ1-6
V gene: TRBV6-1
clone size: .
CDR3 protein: CASSATGTGLHSPLHF
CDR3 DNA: TGTGCCAGCAGTGCTACCGGGACAGGGTTACATTCACCCCTCCACTTT

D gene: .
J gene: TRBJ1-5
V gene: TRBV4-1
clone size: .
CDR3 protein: CASSWVSDVVNQPQHF
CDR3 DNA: TGCGCCAGCAGCTGGGTATCGGACGTTGTAAATCAGCCCCAGCATTTT

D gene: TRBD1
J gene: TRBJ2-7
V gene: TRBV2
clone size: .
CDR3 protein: CASSETRQGAYEQYF
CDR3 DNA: TGTGCCAGCAGTGAAACTAGACAGGGGGCCTACGAGCAGTACTTC

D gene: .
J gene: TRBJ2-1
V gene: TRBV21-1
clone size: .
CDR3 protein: CASSHRTGGEVAPRYNEQFF
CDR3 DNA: TGTGCCAGCAGCCATCGGACAGGGGGCGAGGTAGCCCCAAGATACAATGAGCAGTTCTTC

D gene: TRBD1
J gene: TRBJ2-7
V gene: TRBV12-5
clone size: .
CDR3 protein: CASGLVTGQKVYEQYF
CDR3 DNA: TGTGCTAGTGGTTTGGTCACGGGACAGAAGGTCTACGAGCAGTACTTC

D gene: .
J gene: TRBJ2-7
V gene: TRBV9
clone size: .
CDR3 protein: CASSVTGNPYEQYF
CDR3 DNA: TGTGCCAGCAGCGTTACAGGGAACCCCTACGAGCAGTACTTC

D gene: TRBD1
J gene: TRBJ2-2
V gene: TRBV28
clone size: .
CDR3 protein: CASSHQGDYTGELFF
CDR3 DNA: TGTGCCAGCAGTCATCAGGGGGATTACACCGGGGAGCTGTTTTTT

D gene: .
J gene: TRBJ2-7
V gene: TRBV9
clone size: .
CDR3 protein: CASSVGNLGSYEQYF
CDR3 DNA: TGTGCCAGCAGCGTAGGGAACTTAGGGTCCTACGAGCAGTACTTC

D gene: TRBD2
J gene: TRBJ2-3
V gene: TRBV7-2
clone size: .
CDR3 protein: CASSLGALAGTDTQYF
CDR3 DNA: TGTGCCAGCAGCTTAGGTGCCCTAGCGGGCACAGATACGCAGTATTTT

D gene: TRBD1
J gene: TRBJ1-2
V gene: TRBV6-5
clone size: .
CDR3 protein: CASSLQGNGYTF
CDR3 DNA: TGTGCCAGCAGCTTACAGGGGAATGGCTACACCTTC

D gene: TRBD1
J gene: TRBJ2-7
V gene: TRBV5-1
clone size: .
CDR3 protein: CASSFTGTGDEQYF
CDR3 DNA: TGCGCCAGCAGCTTTACCGGGACAGGGGACGAGCAGTACTTC

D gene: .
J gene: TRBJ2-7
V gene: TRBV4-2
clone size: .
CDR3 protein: CASSQSDYEQYF
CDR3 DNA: TGTGCCAGCAGCCAATCTGACTACGAGCAGTACTTC

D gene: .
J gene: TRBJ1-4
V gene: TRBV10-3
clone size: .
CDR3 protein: CAISEIGHNEKLFF
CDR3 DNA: TGTGCCATCAGTGAGATAGGTCATAATGAAAAACTGTTTTTT

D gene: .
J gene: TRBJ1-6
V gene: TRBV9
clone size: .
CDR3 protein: CASSAGGQYNSPLHF
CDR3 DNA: TGTGCCAGCAGCGCAGGTGGACAGTATAATTCACCCCTCCACTTT

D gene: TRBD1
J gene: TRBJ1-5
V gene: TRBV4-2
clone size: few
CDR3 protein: CASSPDRVNSNQPQHF
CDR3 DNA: TGTGCCAGCAGCCCGGACAGGGTAAATAGCAATCAGCCCCAGCATTTT

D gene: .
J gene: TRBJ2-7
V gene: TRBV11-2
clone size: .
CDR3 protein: CASSLDTGDHSLYEQYF
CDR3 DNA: TGTGCCAGCAGCTTAGATACTGGGGACCATTCCCTCTACGAGCAGTACTTC

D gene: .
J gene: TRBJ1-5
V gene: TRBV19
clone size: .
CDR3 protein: CASSFLTTGSNQPQHF
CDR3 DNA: TGTGCCAGTAGCTTCCTTACGACAGGTAGCAATCAGCCCCAGCATTTT

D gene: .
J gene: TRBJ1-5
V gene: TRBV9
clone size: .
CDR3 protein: CASSEGGGTNQPQHF
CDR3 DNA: TGTGCCAGCAGCGAGGGTGGGGGGACCAATCAGCCCCAGCATTTT

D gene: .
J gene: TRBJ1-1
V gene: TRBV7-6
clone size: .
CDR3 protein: CASSPAGVNTEAFF
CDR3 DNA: TGTGCCAGCAGCCCCGCCGGGGTGAACACTGAAGCTTTCTTT

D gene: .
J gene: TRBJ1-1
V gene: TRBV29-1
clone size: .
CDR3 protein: CSLGVGNTEAFF
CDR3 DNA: TGCAGCCTTGGAGTGGGGAACACTGAAGCTTTCTTT

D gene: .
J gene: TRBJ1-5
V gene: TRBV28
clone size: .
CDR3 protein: CASSLYGPQHF
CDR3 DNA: TGTGCCAGCAGTTTATATGGGCCCCAGCATTTT

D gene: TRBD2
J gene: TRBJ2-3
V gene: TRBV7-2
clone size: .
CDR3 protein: CASSLATTSGASTDTQYF
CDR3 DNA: TGTGCCAGCAGCTTAGCAACCACTAGCGGGGCTAGCACAGATACGCAGTATTTT

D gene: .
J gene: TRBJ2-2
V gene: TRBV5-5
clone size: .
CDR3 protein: CASSFKFGPGELFF
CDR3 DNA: TGTGCCAGCAGCTTCAAATTTGGCCCCGGGGAGCTGTTTTTT

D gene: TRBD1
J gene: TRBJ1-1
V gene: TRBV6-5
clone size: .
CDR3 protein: CASGTANTEAFF
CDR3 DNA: TGTGCCAGCGGGACAGCGAACACTGAAGCTTTCTTT

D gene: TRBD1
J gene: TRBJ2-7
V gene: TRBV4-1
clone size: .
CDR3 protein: CASSLTGILDEQYF
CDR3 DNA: TGCGCCAGCAGCCTGACAGGGATTCTGGACGAGCAGTACTTC

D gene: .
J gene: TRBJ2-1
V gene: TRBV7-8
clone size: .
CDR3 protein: CASSFSATNEQFF
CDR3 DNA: TGTGCCAGCAGCTTCTCAGCGACGAATGAGCAGTTCTTC

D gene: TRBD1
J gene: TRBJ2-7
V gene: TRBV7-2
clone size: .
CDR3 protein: CASSGLDRLGDEQYF
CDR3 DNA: TGTGCCAGCAGCGGATTGGACAGGTTGGGGGACGAGCAGTACTTC

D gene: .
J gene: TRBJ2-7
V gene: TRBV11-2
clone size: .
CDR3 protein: CASGLFGDEQYF
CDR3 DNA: TGTGCCAGCGGATTGTTTGGGGACGAGCAGTACTTC

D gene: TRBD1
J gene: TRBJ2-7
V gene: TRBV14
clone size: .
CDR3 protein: CASSHGTGSYEQYF
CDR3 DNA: TGTGCCAGCAGCCACGGGACAGGGTCATACGAGCAGTACTTC

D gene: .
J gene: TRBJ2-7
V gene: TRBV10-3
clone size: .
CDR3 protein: CAISDTGTLATSPYEQYF
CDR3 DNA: TGTGCCATCAGTGATACCGGGACACTCGCTACCTCCCCTTACGAGCAGTACTTC

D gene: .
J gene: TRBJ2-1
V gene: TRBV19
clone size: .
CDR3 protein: CASSPSYNEQFF
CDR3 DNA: TGTGCCAGTAGTCCCTCCTACAATGAGCAGTTCTTC

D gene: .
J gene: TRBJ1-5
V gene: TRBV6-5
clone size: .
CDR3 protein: CASSGQPYSNQPQHF
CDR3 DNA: TGTGCCAGCAGTGGACAGCCATATAGCAATCAGCCCCAGCATTTT

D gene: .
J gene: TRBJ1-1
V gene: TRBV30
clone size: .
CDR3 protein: CAWVREASTEAFF
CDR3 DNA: TGTGCCTGGGTTAGGGAAGCGAGCACTGAAGCTTTCTTT

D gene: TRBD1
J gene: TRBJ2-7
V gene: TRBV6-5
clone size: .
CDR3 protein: CASSPRDSSYEQYF
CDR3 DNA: TGTGCCAGCAGTCCCAGGGACAGCTCCTACGAGCAGTACTTC

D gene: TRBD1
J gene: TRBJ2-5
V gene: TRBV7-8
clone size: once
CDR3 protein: CASSFRDRQQAQYF
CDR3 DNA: TGTGCCAGCAGCTTCCGGGACAGACAGCAGGCCCAGTACTTC

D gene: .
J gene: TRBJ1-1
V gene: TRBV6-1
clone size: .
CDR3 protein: CASRQDTEAFF
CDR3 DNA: TGTGCCAGCAGACAGGACACTGAAGCTTTCTTT

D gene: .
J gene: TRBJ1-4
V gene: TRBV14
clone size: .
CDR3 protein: CASSQEGQTDREKLFF
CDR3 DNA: TGTGCCAGCAGCCAAGAAGGGCAGACTGATAGGGAAAAACTGTTTTTT

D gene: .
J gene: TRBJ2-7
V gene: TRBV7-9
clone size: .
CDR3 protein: CASSLSGAGAHYEQYF
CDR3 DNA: TGTGCCAGCAGCTTAAGTGGGGCCGGGGCCCACTACGAGCAGTACTTC

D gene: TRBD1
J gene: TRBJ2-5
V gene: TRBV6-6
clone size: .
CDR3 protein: CASSRGTVQETQYF
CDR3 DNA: TGTGCCAGCAGTAGGGGGACAGTCCAAGAGACCCAGTACTTC